Listed here are 29 T cell receptor beta chains from one sample, sequenced in a study of T cell responses to AZD1222 COVID-19 vaccine (dated by TCRdb to the early 2020s). Preparation of the library involved the immunoSEQ multiplex PCR assay. TCRdb retrieved this table from immuneACCESS and kept in-frame rearrangements only. Not all clones are present; in checked studies, unresolved V genes account for under half, and no reason is known for the remainder. The sample table shows roughly 150,000 clones, and over 80% are seen once. Of the sample, approximately 6.8% is held by the ten largest clones. This specimen's time point label, interpreted: about 28 days (+/-7) after the second vaccine dose. Sequencing was performed on peripheral blood, taken 28 days after the second AZD1222 dose. The receptors stem from an adult who received the AZD1222 COVID-19 vaccine.

The rearrangement uses TRBV7-9 and TRBJ1-1; perhaps TRBD1 as D (5 bases). From germline, CDR1 is SEHNR and CDR2 FQNEAQ (reference sequence). The CDR3 spans 16 residues. Between the trimmed V and J ends, which lost 5 bases and 7 bases, there was a span of 23 bases. The DNA for the CDR3 is TGTGCCAGCAGCCCTAGCCCCCAGGGACCGGGGGGTGAAGCTTTCTTT. It translates to CASSPSPQGPGGEAFF.

The chain joins TRBV3-1 (or the pseudogene TRBV3-2) to TRBJ1-4; D is possibly TRBD1 (6 bases). The CDR3 spans 15 residues. V lost 4 bases and J lost 7, with 16 bases in between. Germline lookup yields CDR1 LGHDT and CDR2 YNNKEL (reference sequence). The CDR3 DNA follows: TGTGCCAGCAGCCGTAAGGGGGGGGCCCTTGAAAAACTGTTTTTT. It encodes CASSRKGGALEKLFF.

J is TRBJ2-1 and V is TRBV5-5, with 9 bases lining up with TRBD2. The CDR3 has 16 amino acids. Germline V lookup: CDR1 SGHKS, CDR2 YYEKEE (reference sequence). J lost 2 bases, V lost 0 bases, and 3 bases had no gene match. CDR3 sequence reads: CASSLALAGPYNEQFF. Written as DNA, the CDR3 is TGTGCCAGCAGCTTGGCTCTAGCGGGGCCCTACAATGAGCAGTTCTTC.

The chain links TRBV28 to TRBJ2-3, with D perhaps given as TRBD1 or TRBD2 (6 bases each). CDR3 length equals 15 residues. CDR1 is MDHEN, CDR2 SYDVKM, per germline. The V gene lost 7 bases and the J gene lost 2 bases, with 16 bases spanning the gap. The DNA of the CDR3 is TGTGCCAGCAACTTAGAAGGGGGGTTCACAGATACGCAGTATTTT. It codes for CASNLEGGFTDTQYF.

The chain combines TRBV2 with TRBJ2-7, with 7 bases aligning to TRBD1. With 9 bases clipped from V and 6 bases from J, the junction kept 2 bases outside the gene matches. This CDR3 is 10 amino acids long. Germline V gives CDR1 SNHLY, CDR2 FYNNEI. The CDR3 is CASTGVEQYF. The DNA for the CDR3 is TGTGCCAGTACAGGGGTCGAGCAGTACTTC.

This rearrangement joins TRBV4-3 to TRBJ1-2; 7 bases align to TRBD1. Germline loops: CDR1 LGHNA, CDR2 YSLEER. V was clipped by 4 bases and J by 3 bases; unmatched bases: 5. The CDR3 has 14 residues. The CDR3 DNA sequence: TGCGCCAGCAGCCGAGACACAGGGGACTATGGCTACACCTTC. Its protein is CASSRDTGDYGYTF.

The V and J genes are TRBV9 and TRBJ1-1, with D perhaps matching TRBD1 (6 bases). This CDR3 has 14 amino acids. Per the germline V gene, CDR1 is SGDLS and CDR2 is YYNGEE. V was trimmed by 3 bases and J by 6 bases, leaving 15 bases between them. The CDR3 loop is CASSGVGGRPEAFF. Here the CDR3 DNA reads TGTGCCAGCAGCGGGGTAGGGGGGCGCCCTGAAGCTTTCTTT.

The rearrangement uses TRBV4-2 and TRBJ1-1, with TRBD1 as a possible D gene (6 bases). Germline lookup yields CDR1 LGHNA and CDR2 YNFKEQ. The CDR3 runs 14 residues. The germline V and J ends were trimmed by 0 bases and 4 bases, with 9 bases remaining between them. DNA of the CDR3: TGTGCCAGCAGCCAAGATAACAGGGCCACTGAAGCTTTCTTT. Protein sequence: CASSQDNRATEAFF.

J is TRBJ2-7 and V is TRBV27; the D is unclear. CDR3 size: 13 residues. The germline V and J ends were trimmed by 1 base and 6 bases, with 10 bases remaining between them. Germline V CDR1 and CDR2: MNHEY, SMNVEV (reference sequence). CDR3 sequence: CASSLLSSGEQYF. DNA for the CDR3: TGTGCCAGCAGTTTATTGAGCTCAGGCGAGCAGTACTTC.

CDR3 protein: CASSLGGRAADTQYF. The CDR3 DNA reads TGTGCCAGCAGCTTAGGGGGGCGAGCCGCAGATACGCAGTATTTT. This chain uses TRBV11-1 with TRBJ2-3; maybe TRBD1 (6 bases). From germline, CDR1 is SGHAT and CDR2 FQDESV (reference sequence). Trimming removed 1 base at V and 4 bases at J, with 12 bases between. The length of the CDR3 is 15 residues.

This clone was seen just once. The V call is TRBV6-5, the J call TRBJ1-2; 8 nucleotides line up with TRBD1. There are 14 residues in the CDR3. From germline, CDR1 is MNHEY and CDR2 SVGAGI. The V gene end was trimmed by 7 bases and the J gene end by 4 bases; junction bases not matched to a gene: 8. This CDR3 is CASMYRGLFYGYTF. The CDR3, as DNA: TGTGCCAGCATGTACAGGGGGTTATTCTATGGCTACACCTTC.

V gene TRBV5-4 combines with J gene TRBJ1-1; D gene uncertain. The germline V and J ends were trimmed by 4 bases and 0 bases, with 16 bases remaining between them. The CDR3 is made up of 16 amino acids. CDR1 SGHNT and CDR2 YYREEE come from the germline V gene (reference sequence). In DNA form, the CDR3 reads TGTGCCAGCAGCCTGGGGTTCAAAGCGATGAACACTGAAGCTTTCTTT. It is translated as CASSLGFKAMNTEAFF.

The V and J genes are TRBV18 and TRBJ2-1, with 10 bases identical to TRBD1. Per germline, CDR1 KGHSH and CDR2 LQKENI. V was clipped by 5 bases and J by 7 bases; unmatched bases: 11. The CDR3 extends over 16 amino acids. CDR3 in DNA: TGTGCCAGCTCAACTAGGGGACAGGGGCCTGGTAATGAGCAGTTCTTC. It codes for CASSTRGQGPGNEQFF.

Worth noting for this clone: Mismatch with germline at one junction end may stem from a read error. The V and J genes are TRBV7-9 and TRBJ1-5; 7 bases match TRBD1. This CDR3 contains 15 residues. Germline loops: CDR1 SEHNR, CDR2 FQNEAQ (reference sequence). CDR3 DNA: TGTGCCAGCAGTTTAGGGACAGAGCGATATCAGCCCCAGCATTTT. Translated, it gives CASSLGTERYQPQHF.

The chain has TRBV5-1 and TRBJ1-1, with D hard to call. Deletions cut 5 bases from V and 3 bases from J, with 11 bases between. Germline CDR1 SGHRS, CDR2 YFSETQ. The CDR3 spans 13 residues. In nucleotides, the CDR3 is TGCGCCAGCAGACAGCGTGGGGACACTGAAGCTTTCTTT. Its translation is CASRQRGDTEAFF.

The count of this clone is one. The chain employs TRBV30 and TRBJ2-1; D uncertain. V dropped 6 bases and J dropped 7 bases, with 4 bases sitting between them. Germline V gives CDR1 GTSNPN, CDR2 SVGIG (reference sequence). This CDR3 spans 9 amino acids. The CDR3 DNA sequence: TGTGCCTGTAATAATGAGCAGTTCTTC. Its protein is CACNNEQFF.

The genes are TRBV7-9 and TRBJ1-4; unclear D gene. From germline, CDR1 is SEHNR and CDR2 FQNEAQ (reference sequence). With 1 base removed from V and 10 bases from J, the gap between germline ends came to 10 bases. CDR3 length: 13 amino acids. CDR3 region: CASSLDGVSKLFF. CDR3 bases: TGTGCCAGCAGCTTAGATGGGGTATCAAAACTGTTTTTT.

This clone was seen only once. The chain joins TRBV7-9 to TRBJ2-2, with D perhaps matching TRBD2 (5 bases). V gave up 2 bases and J gave up 4 bases, with 14 bases separating them. The CDR3 consists of 16 residues. Germline values: CDR1 SEHNR, CDR2 FQNEAQ (reference sequence). CDR3 nucleotide sequence: TGTGCCAGCAGCTTATCCCTCTCGGGGTCCACCGGGGAGCTGTTTTTT. The encoded protein is CASSLSLSGSTGELFF.

CDR3 coding DNA: TGTGCCAGCAGTCCTAGGACGGGATGGGGCAATGAGCAGTTCTTC. Translated: CASSPRTGWGNEQFF. V is TRBV11-3 and J is TRBJ2-1; perhaps TRBD2 as D (5 bases). This CDR3 spans 15 amino acids. Trimming left V 6 bases short and J 6 bases short, with 18 bases between. Germline V CDR1 and CDR2: SGHNT, YENEEA.

This chain joins TRBV19 and TRBJ2-3; 12 nucleotides align to TRBD1. Trimming took 5 bases from V and 4 from J; bases not matched to a gene: 4. The germline V gene encodes CDR1 LNHDA and CDR2 SQIVND (reference sequence). The CDR3 totals 15 residues. In nucleotides, the CDR3 is TGTGCCAGTAGTTGGGACAGGGGGCTCGCAGATACGCAGTATTTT. Its translation: CASSWDRGLADTQYF.

The chain recombines TRBV11-3 with TRBJ2-2, with D possibly TRBD1 on 6 matching bases. The germline gives CDR1 SGHNT, CDR2 YENEEA. V was cut by 0 bases and J by 6 bases, with 17 bases left in between. This CDR3 comprises 17 residues. The CDR3 region has the DNA TGTGCCAGCAGCTTAGATGGGTGGGGCCAGGGGCCCGGGGAGCTGTTTTTT. Its protein product is CASSLDGWGQGPGELFF. The entire variable domain, with the rest obtained from reference TRBV11-3 and TRBJ2-2, is as follows: EAGVVQSPRYKIIEKKQPVAFWCNPISGHNTLYWYLQNLGQGPELLIRYENEEAVDDSQLPKDRFSAERLKGVDSTLKIQPAELGDSAVYLCASSLDGWGQGPGELFFGEGSRLTVL.

J is TRBJ2-7 and V is TRBV11-2; D ambiguous. The V end was cut by 2 bases, the J end by 6 bases, with 14 bases between. Germline V gene lookup returns CDR1 SGHAT and CDR2 FQNNGV. This CDR3 region has 14 residues. This chain's CDR3 is CASSLRFPPSEQYF. The CDR3 DNA reads TGTGCCAGCAGCTTACGGTTTCCGCCGAGCGAGCAGTACTTC.

The V gene is TRBV4-2, the J gene TRBJ1-2; unclear D gene. In germline, CDR1 is LGHNA, CDR2 YNFKEQ. The V gene lost 0 bases and the J gene lost 2 bases, with 16 bases spanning the gap. This CDR3 comprises 17 residues. CDR3 sequence: CASSQDALSFPNYGYTF. The CDR3 nucleotides are TGTGCCAGCAGCCAAGATGCGCTATCCTTCCCGAACTATGGCTACACCTTC.

The rearrangement uses TRBV7-9 and TRBJ2-3; 8 nucleotides line up with TRBD1. Per germline, CDR1 SEHNR and CDR2 FQNEAQ (reference sequence). This CDR3 is built from 16 residues. J lost 2 bases, V lost 8 bases, and 12 bases had no gene match. In DNA form, the CDR3 reads TGTGCCAGCGACCCGGACGACAGGGGACTCACAGATACGCAGTATTTT. Its translation: CASDPDDRGLTDTQYF. Variable domain in full (rest from reference TRBV7-9 and TRBJ2-3): DTGVSQNPRHKITKRGQNVTFRCDPISEHNRLYWYRQTLGQGPEFLTYFQNEAQLEKSRLLSDRFSAERPKGSFSTLEIQRTEQGDSAMYLCASDPDDRGLTDTQYFGPGTRLTVL.

The chain is built from TRBV19 and TRBJ2-7; TRBD1 might be the D (5 bases). The CDR3 runs 15 residues. Germline V gene sequence: CDR1 LNHDA, CDR2 SQIVND (reference sequence). V was cut by 5 bases and J by 2 bases, with 16 bases left in between. The CDR3 spells CASSESGLRPYEQYF. CDR3 sequence (DNA): TGTGCCAGTAGTGAGTCAGGGCTAAGGCCCTACGAGCAGTACTTC.

V usage is TRBV9 and J usage is TRBJ2-3; D may be TRBD2 (5 bases). The CDR3 runs 16 residues. V was shortened by 0 bases and J by 3 bases, with 14 bases between the two germline ends. The germline CDR1 and CDR2 sequences are SGDLS and YYNGEE. The CDR3: CASSVAGGERTDTQYF. The CDR3, as DNA: TGTGCCAGCAGCGTAGCTGGAGGCGAGAGAACAGATACGCAGTATTTT.

The V gene is TRBV12-3 or TRBV12-4, the J gene TRBJ1-1, with D unclear. Trimming left V 3 bases short and J 4 bases short, with 9 bases between. This CDR3 comprises 13 residues. The CDR3: CASSFVRITEAFF. The CDR3 DNA follows: TGTGCCAGCAGTTTTGTAAGGATCACTGAAGCTTTCTTT.

V is TRBV5-4 and J is TRBJ1-1; 8 bases are shared with TRBD1. Germline V gene data show CDR1 as SGHNT and CDR2 as YYREEE (reference sequence). The CDR3 extends over 15 amino acids. V was pared by 4 bases and J by 6 bases, with 11 bases of the junction left unmatched. This CDR3 is CASSHPRTGRAEAFF. The CDR3, as DNA: TGTGCCAGCAGCCATCCCAGGACAGGGCGGGCTGAAGCTTTCTTT.

The CDR3 protein is CASSPYERVTEAFF. The DNA of the CDR3 is TGTGCCAGCTCACCATATGAAAGGGTCACTGAAGCTTTCTTT. The chain uses TRBV18 and TRBJ1-1; D gene uncertain. V was clipped by 2 bases and J by 4 bases, with 11 bases between them. The germline gives CDR1 KGHSH, CDR2 LQKENI. This CDR3 region has 14 residues.